The sequence of this TCR beta chain was determined in a study of Graves' ophthalmopathy and Graves' hyperthyroidism. The study enrolled ophthalmopathy donors with moderate-to-severe activity, CAS ≥3, NOSPECS ≥4 and duration under 3 months. The starting material, 10 ml of fresh peripheral blood, provided the PBMCs. Amplified material comprised TCR beta CDR3 regions derived from RNA transcripts. Investigators did first-round RT-PCR with HTBI primers, then second-round multiplex PCR. TCRdb re-called the multiplex PCR reads with MiXCR, one entry per CDR3 protein. In the table there are 650,000 to 900,000 distinct CDR3 sequences, 40% of which are singletons. This clonotype was observed a handful of times. The sequenced material came from peripheral blood. The origin of this receptor is an adult man with Graves' ophthalmopathy.

The CDR3 coding sequence is TGTGCCAGCAGCCCACAGGGAGGACCTGAAGCTTTCTTT. Translating gives CASSPQGGPEAFF. The gene calls are TRBV9 and TRBJ1-1; TRBD1 is a possible D gene (6 bases). V lost 4 bases and J 6 bases, leaving 13 bases between the germline ends. The CDR3 extends over 13 amino acids. The V gene's germline CDR1 is SGDLS and CDR2 YYNGEE.